The present T cell receptor (beta chain) was sequenced within a study of T cell responses to AZD1222 COVID-19 vaccine. Across the whole study: Doses given second, at about 4 or about 12 weeks, were pooled.

Study observations and caveats: Nearly half of spike-specific TCRs reportedly target unmutated variant regions.

In germline, CDR1 is KGHSH, CDR2 LQKENI. Trimming pared 5 bases from V and 3 bases from J, leaving 10 bases between. The CDR3 extends over 13 amino acids. This clone appeared once. Antigen unknown. TCRdb's table, derived via immunoSEQ multiplex PCR, lists solely in-frame clones and lacks some. This repertoire shows 150,000 to 200,000 clones, approximately 89% found once; its top ten account for around 4.4%. This clonotype was sampled from an adult in good health. The source material was peripheral blood, sampled on day 0 of AZD1222 vaccination. The chain has TRBV18 and TRBJ1-1, with unresolved D. This CDR3 is CASSSDIDTEAFF. The CDR3 DNA sequence: TGTGCCAGCTCATCCGACATTGACACTGAAGCTTTCTTT. Using reference TRBV18 and TRBJ1-1 for the parts outside the CDR3, the full variable domain is NAGVMQNPRHLVRRRGQEARLRCSPMKGHSHVYWYRQLPEEGLKFMVYLQKENIIDESGMPKERFSAEFPKEGPSILRIQQVVRGDSAAYFCASSSDIDTEAFFGQGTRLTVV.